One sample yielded the 30 T cell receptor beta chains listed below, sequenced in a study of early T cells in non-severe SARS-CoV-2 infection. MiXCR was run by TCRdb on the 5' RACE reads, yielding one entry per CDR3 protein. The data show 35,000 to 45,000 distinct CDR3 sequences, with 5.8% seen just once and around 7.6% held by the top ten. The sequenced sample was whole blood. These receptors came from an adult who was a healthcare worker with PCR-confirmed SARS-CoV-2 infection or an uninfected control (not recorded which).

This clonotype showed up many times. The chain uses TRBV13 and TRBJ2-3; 11 positions agree with TRBD2. Germline trimming cut 5 bases from V and 10 bases from J; bases unmatched to any gene: 14. CDR1 and CDR2 from the germline V gene are PRHDT and FYEKMQ (reference sequence). This CDR3 is built from 16 residues. The CDR3 spells CASSPQRLAGGGPQYF. For the CDR3, the DNA is TGTGCCAGCAGCCCGCAGCGTCTAGCGGGGGGAGGCCCGCAGTATTTT.

Ten or more counts support this clonotype. The chain couples TRBV11-3 to TRBJ2-1; D possibly uses TRBD1 or TRBD2 (5 bases each). Germline V lookup: CDR1 SGHNT, CDR2 YENEEA. This CDR3 spans 15 amino acids. Between the trimmed V and J ends, which lost 4 bases and 13 bases, there was a span of 23 bases. Written as DNA, the CDR3 is TGTGCCAGCAGCTCAAACGGGGCAAAGACGGCGAAACAGTTCTTC. Its protein is CASSSNGAKTAKQFF.

This clonotype has ten or more counts. V usage is TRBV7-9 and J usage is TRBJ2-1; tentative D call: TRBD2 (6 bases). Germline loops: CDR1 SEHNR, CDR2 FQNEAQ (reference sequence). The V end lost 10 bases, the J end lost 2 bases, and 12 bases lay between the germline ends. This CDR3 region has 13 residues. CDR3 region: CATRLGTYNEQFF. DNA for the CDR3: TGTGCCACCAGACTAGGGACCTACAATGAGCAGTTCTTC.

This clonotype has at least ten counts. V is TRBV12-3 or TRBV12-4 and J is TRBJ2-1; D might be TRBD2 (7 bases). The CDR3 runs 14 residues. V shed 7 bases and J shed 5 bases, with 15 bases lying between them. The DNA of the CDR3 is TGTGCCAGCATCACTGGGGGGGCAAACAATGAGCAGTTCTTC. Translating gives CASITGGANNEQFF.

In this sample, this clonotype turned up a few times. The chain couples TRBV7-6 to TRBJ2-2, with D possibly called TRBD1 or TRBD2 (5 bases each). V lost 5 bases and J 3 bases, leaving 16 bases between the germline ends. The CDR3 consists of 16 residues. Per germline, CDR1 SGHVS and CDR2 FNYEAQ. CDR3 amino acids: CASSLAVGAYTGELFF. The CDR3 coding sequence is TGTGCCAGCAGCCTCGCGGTCGGGGCCTACACCGGGGAGCTGTTTTTT.

This clonotype has ten or more counts. The genes are TRBV9 and TRBJ2-1; a possible D gene is TRBD2 (5 bases). The CDR3 runs 14 residues. V gave up 3 bases and J gave up 8 bases, with 15 bases separating them. Germline values: CDR1 SGDLS, CDR2 YYNGEE. CDR3 loop: CASSGGVSWDEQFF. For the CDR3, the DNA is TGTGCCAGCAGCGGGGGAGTTTCCTGGGATGAGCAGTTCTTC.

In its sample, this clonotype was seen many times. The J gene is TRBJ1-1, the V gene TRBV4-3; D is uncertain. CDR1 and CDR2 from the germline V gene are LGHNA and YSLEER. The CDR3 runs 14 residues. Trimming stripped 3 bases from V and 0 bases from J, with 8 bases between. CDR3 in DNA: TGCGCCAGCAGCCACCTTACAGTGAACACTGAAGCTTTCTTT. This sequence encodes CASSHLTVNTEAFF.

The chain combines TRBV7-9 with TRBJ1-2; TRBD1 matches at 8 bases. The CDR3 runs to 16 residues. Trimming removed 3 bases from V and 0 bases from J; junction bases left unmatched: 6. Germline CDR1 SEHNR, CDR2 FQNEAQ (reference sequence). The CDR3 nucleotides read TGTGCCAGCAGCTTCCAGGGGGCGCGCTCTAACTATGGCTACACCTTC. It translates to CASSFQGARSNYGYTF.

The sample holds many counts of this clonotype. The chain employs TRBV4-2 and TRBJ2-3; 9 bases are shared with TRBD2. J was trimmed by 8 bases and V by 0 bases; bases with no gene match: 15. Germline CDR1 reads LGHNA; CDR2 reads YNFKEQ. This CDR3 has 18 amino acids. The CDR3 DNA reads TGTGCCAGCAGCCAAGATTCTAGCGGGATTACCATGAGCGTTACGCAGTATTTT. It codes for CASSQDSSGITMSVTQYF.

This clonotype was recorded many times. The chain links TRBV5-5 to TRBJ1-5; the D gene is possibly TRBD1 (5 bases). Trimming stripped 0 bases from V and 15 bases from J, with 19 bases between. The V gene's germline CDR1 is SGHKS and CDR2 YYEKEE (reference sequence). This CDR3 has 14 amino acids. In nucleotides, the CDR3 is TGTGCCAGCAGCTTGGTAGGGTGGGGCGACCTCCCGCATTTT. Residues: CASSLVGWGDLPHF.

This clonotype came up many times. The chain carries TRBV7-2 and TRBJ2-2, with D maybe TRBD1 (5 bases). V dropped 1 base and J dropped 4 bases, with 7 bases sitting between them. The germline V gene encodes CDR1 SGHTA and CDR2 FQGNSA. The CDR3 is made up of 14 amino acids. CDR3: CASSLEGVTGELFF. The CDR3 DNA reads as TGTGCCAGCAGCTTAGAAGGGGTCACCGGGGAGCTGTTTTTT.

This clonotype was recorded many times. The chain couples TRBV7-2 to TRBJ2-3; 8 nucleotides match TRBD2. With 0 bases clipped from V and 5 bases from J, the junction kept 4 bases outside the gene matches. Germline CDR1 reads SGHTA; CDR2 reads FQGNSA. There are 15 residues in the CDR3. The CDR3 DNA is TGTGCCAGCAGCTTAGCTAGCGGGGTGGGAGATACGCAGTATTTT. Translation gives CASSLASGVGDTQYF.

In this sample, this clonotype turned up many times. This chain links TRBV20-1 with TRBJ2-7, with unresolved D. Germline lookup yields CDR1 DFQATT and CDR2 SNEGSKA (reference sequence). The CDR3 has 15 amino acids. Deletions cut 0 bases from V and 0 bases from J, with 12 bases between. The CDR3 region is CSARDQRIYSYEQYF. CDR3 DNA: TGCAGTGCTAGAGATCAAAGGATTTACTCCTACGAGCAGTACTTC.

This clonotype has a count of ten or more. The V call is TRBV29-1, the J call TRBJ1-2; the D is unclear. Per the germline V gene, CDR1 is SQVTM and CDR2 is ANQGSEA. The CDR3 runs to 13 residues. Trimming cost V 7 bases and J 5 bases, with 17 bases left between them. CDR3 coding DNA: TGCAGCGCCGGTCCCATTCCAGGATATGGCTACACCTTC. It is translated as CSAGPIPGYGYTF.

In its sample, this clonotype was seen a few times. The gene calls are TRBV7-6 and TRBJ2-5, with 15 nucleotides matching TRBD2. The germline V gene encodes CDR1 SGHVS and CDR2 FNYEAQ. The J segment lost 2 bases and the V segment lost 3 bases, leaving 7 bases of the junction unmatched. The CDR3 runs to 18 residues. The CDR3 loop is CASSFISGLAGGQETQYF. The CDR3 DNA follows: TGTGCCAGCAGCTTCATTAGTGGACTAGCGGGGGGGCAAGAGACCCAGTACTTC. Drawing the rest from reference TRBV7-6 and TRBJ2-5, the complete variable domain is GAGVSQSPRYKVTKRGQDVALRCDPISGHVSLYWYRQALGQGPEFLTYFNYEAQQDKSGLPNDRFSAERPEGSISTLTIQRTEQRDSAMYRCASSFISGLAGGQETQYFGPGTRLLVL.

By share, this clonotype counts as medium-sized. CDR3 nucleotides: TGTGCCAGCAGGGACAACACAGGGAATTCAAACGAAGCTTTCTTT. It yields the protein CASRDNTGNSNEAFF. The chain couples TRBV27 to TRBJ1-1; possible D gene TRBD1, 6 bases. This CDR3 comprises 15 residues. Trimming removed 6 bases from V and 8 bases from J, with 22 bases in between. Germline values: CDR1 MNHEY, CDR2 SMNVEV (reference sequence).

This chain uses TRBV20-1 with TRBJ2-3; D possibly corresponds to TRBD2 (6 bases). Germline V gene sequence: CDR1 DFQATT, CDR2 SNEGSKA (reference sequence). The length of the CDR3 is 13 residues. The V and J ends lost 6 bases and 0 bases respectively, with 10 bases between them. The CDR3 DNA reads TGCAGTGCGTCGGGAGTTAGCACAGATACGCAGTATTTT. It is translated as CSASGVSTDTQYF.

This clonotype has ten or more counts. The chain has TRBV7-9 and TRBJ2-7, with D hard to call. With 5 bases removed from V and 2 bases from J, the gap between germline ends came to 10 bases. This CDR3 is 13 amino acids long. Germline CDR1 is SEHNR and CDR2 is FQNEAQ (reference sequence). The chain's CDR3 is CASSPVSPYEQYF. In DNA, the CDR3 is TGTGCCAGCAGCCCCGTCTCGCCCTACGAGCAGTACTTC. The whole variable domain, remainder taken from reference TRBV7-9 and TRBJ2-7, is DTGVSQNPRHKITKRGQNVTFRCDPISEHNRLYWYRQTLGQGPEFLTYFQNEAQLEKSRLLSDRFSAERPKGSFSTLEIQRTEQGDSAMYLCASSPVSPYEQYFGPGTRLTVT.

This clonotype was seen many times. The chain employs TRBV20-1 and TRBJ2-5; perhaps TRBD2 as D (5 bases). The V end lost 3 bases, the J end lost 7 bases, and 18 bases lay between the germline ends. The V gene's germline CDR1 is DFQATT and CDR2 SNEGSKA (reference sequence). The length of the CDR3 is 14 residues. CDR3 sequence reads: CSASRSGFSGTQYF. CDR3 bases: TGCAGTGCTAGTCGATCGGGATTTTCGGGGACCCAGTACTTC.

The table lists this clonotype with many counts. The chain is built from TRBV12-3 or TRBV12-4 and TRBJ2-1, with TRBD2 matching 14 bases. CDR3 length: 16 amino acids. The V gene end was trimmed by 6 bases and the J gene end by 7 bases; junction bases not matched to a gene: 8. Here the CDR3 DNA reads TGTGCCAGCAGCCCCTATGGGACTAGCGGGAGTAATGAGCAGTTCTTC. It is translated as CASSPYGTSGSNEQFF.

This clonotype was seen at least ten times. The chain has TRBV5-4 and TRBJ2-3; 9 bases align to TRBD2. This CDR3 has 19 amino acids. Germline CDR1 SGHNT, CDR2 YYREEE (reference sequence). The J segment lost 4 bases and the V segment lost 2 bases, leaving 17 bases of the junction unmatched. The CDR3 here is CASSLRPGTSHRGSDTQYF. The CDR3 DNA follows: TGTGCCAGCAGCTTACGCCCAGGGACTAGCCACAGAGGCTCAGATACGCAGTATTTT.

At least ten counts were recorded for this clonotype. The V call is TRBV20-1, the J call TRBJ1-1, with no clear D. CDR3 length: 13 amino acids. The V gene's germline CDR1 is DFQATT and CDR2 SNEGSKA (reference sequence). Trimming removed 1 base from V and 0 bases from J, with 6 bases in between. The CDR3 sequence: CSARVSVNTEAFF. The CDR3 DNA reads TGCAGTGCTAGAGTCAGTGTGAACACTGAAGCTTTCTTT.

Only a few counts were recorded for this clonotype. DNA of the CDR3: TGTGCCAGCAGCTTAGTCCTAGGGGTGGCCAACGTCCTGACTTTC. This encodes CASSLVLGVANVLTF. The chain employs TRBV7-6 and TRBJ2-6, with D possibly being TRBD1 (5 bases). The V end was cut by 1 base, the J end by 6 bases, with 10 bases between. The CDR3 consists of 15 residues. CDR1 SGHVS and CDR2 FNYEAQ come from the germline V gene. Supplemented by reference TRBV7-6 and TRBJ2-6, the full variable domain reads GAGVSQSPRYKVTKRGQDVALRCDPISGHVSLYWYRQALGQGPEFLTYFNYEAQQDKSGLPNDRFSAERPEGSISTLTIQRTEQRDSAMYRCASSLVLGVANVLTFGAGSRLTVL.

Within the sample, this clonotype is medium-sized. J is TRBJ2-3 and V is TRBV5-1, with D tentatively TRBD2 (5 bases). The germline V and J ends were trimmed by 4 bases and 3 bases, with 12 bases remaining between them. Germline V gene sequence: CDR1 SGHRS, CDR2 YFSETQ. This CDR3 is built from 14 residues. The CDR3 sequence is CASSPRPGTDTQYF. The CDR3 region has the DNA TGCGCCAGCAGCCCCCGTCCGGGGACAGATACGCAGTATTTT.

There are many counts of this clonotype. This sequence joins TRBV7-2 and TRBJ2-5; 7 bases agree with TRBD2. CDR1 is SGHTA and CDR2 is FQGNSA in the germline V gene. With 4 bases clipped from V and 8 bases from J, the junction kept 7 bases outside the gene matches. This CDR3 has 13 residues. DNA of the CDR3: TGTGCCAGCAGCTCGCTGGGGGGGGTAACCCAGTACTTC. This gives the protein CASSSLGGVTQYF.

This clonotype was seen repeatedly, ten times or more. CDR3 nucleotide sequence: TGTGCCAGCAGTTTTCCCAATTCACCCCTCCACTTT. As protein: CASSFPNSPLHF. J is TRBJ1-6 and V is TRBV27; D uncertain. Germline CDR1 is MNHEY and CDR2 is SMNVEV (reference sequence). Trimming took off 3 bases at V and 7 bases at J, with 4 bases between the two ends. CDR3 length equals 12 residues.

The chain joins TRBV10-3 to TRBJ2-7; D is perhaps TRBD1 (5 bases). There are 15 residues in the CDR3. Germline V gives CDR1 ENHRY, CDR2 SYGVKD. Trimming took off 4 bases at V and 2 bases at J, with 15 bases between the two ends. CDR3 DNA: TGTGCCATCAGTGTTGGAGACAGCCTACCCTACGAGCAGTACTTC. Encoded protein: CAISVGDSLPYEQYF.

This clonotype has ten or more counts. The gene calls are TRBV20-1 and TRBJ2-3, with TRBD2 matching 7 bases. Per germline, CDR1 DFQATT and CDR2 SNEGSKA (reference sequence). This CDR3 has 16 amino acids. The V gene end was trimmed by 2 bases and the J gene end by 0 bases; junction bases not matched to a gene: 8. The CDR3 DNA reads TGCAGTGCTAGAAGTGGACTAGGGGCTAGCACAGATACGCAGTATTTT. This sequence encodes CSARSGLGASTDTQYF.

In its sample, this clonotype was seen a few times. J is TRBJ2-5 and V is TRBV3-1, with 7 nucleotides matching TRBD2. CDR3 size: 16 residues. The germline CDR1 and CDR2 sequences are LGHDT and YNNKEL (reference sequence). V trimming: 1 base; J trimming: 4 bases; junction bases outside the gene matches: 9. The CDR3 DNA is TGTGCCAGCAGCCAAGGGGTAACGGGGGGAGGAGAGACCCAGTACTTC. Amino acids: CASSQGVTGGGETQYF.

This clonotype appeared many times. The chain is built from TRBV5-4 and TRBJ2-1; D is unresolved. The germline V gene encodes CDR1 SGHNT and CDR2 YYREEE (reference sequence). Trimming stripped 4 bases from V and 4 bases from J, with 15 bases between. The length of the CDR3 is 15 residues. The CDR3, as DNA: TGTGCCAGCAGCCTCACCGGCGGAGAATACAATGAGCAGTTCTTC. Translating it yields CASSLTGGEYNEQFF.